Each of the 26 T cell receptor beta chains below was sequenced from the same sample in a study of CD8+ T cells in alopecia areata. Sequencing templates came from extracted RNA that was reverse transcribed into cDNA. Profiling relied on immunoSEQ multiplex PCR, and the TCRdb table lists in-frame clones only, not all of them. The sample shows under 250,000 clones, 56% of them seen only once. The sequenced sample was CD8+ T cells sorted from blood. These receptors were taken from a human donor in good health.

The chain links TRBV29-1 to TRBJ2-7; D is perhaps TRBD1 (6 bases). Germline V CDR1 and CDR2: SQVTM, ANQGSEA. The CDR3 is 13 residues long. The germline V and J ends were trimmed by 3 bases and 4 bases, with 13 bases remaining between them. The DNA for the CDR3 is TGCAGCGTTGAGGGGGTAGGGGGTTACGAGCAGTACTTC. Its protein is CSVEGVGGYEQYF.

The chain links TRBV5-1 to TRBJ2-5; no reliable D call. CDR1 and CDR2 from the germline V gene are SGHRS and YFSETQ. CDR3 length equals 13 residues. Trimming removed 3 bases from V and 5 bases from J, with 11 bases in between. CDR3 sequence reads: CASSSPPGETQYF. In nucleotides, the CDR3 is TGCGCCAGCAGCTCACCGCCCGGGGAGACCCAGTACTTC.

As DNA, the CDR3 is TGCGCCAGCAGCTTGGGTCACGGAGCTTTCTTT. Amino acids: CASSLGHGAFF. The chain joins TRBV5-1 to TRBJ1-1; D remains ambiguous. The CDR3 has 11 amino acids. Germline V CDR1 and CDR2: SGHRS, YFSETQ. Trimming removed 0 bases at V and 10 bases at J, with 7 bases between.

This chain links TRBV19 with TRBJ2-5; D call uncertain. Germline CDR1 reads LNHDA; CDR2 reads SQIVND (reference sequence). The CDR3 has 13 amino acids. Trimming pared 5 bases from V and 2 bases from J, leaving 9 bases between. Written as DNA, the CDR3 is TGTGCCAGTAGTTCAGGCTTGCAAGAGACCCAGTACTTC. This gives the protein CASSSGLQETQYF.

This clone was found a few times. The V and J genes are TRBV7-9 and TRBJ1-1; D unclear. V was trimmed by 4 bases and J by 5 bases, leaving 8 bases between them. This CDR3 contains 12 residues. Germline V gene sequence: CDR1 SEHNR, CDR2 FQNEAQ (reference sequence). CDR3 loop: CASSSDGTEAFF. Written as DNA, the CDR3 is TGTGCCAGCAGCTCGGACGGTACTGAAGCTTTCTTT. Based on the CDR3 plus reference TRBV7-9 and TRBJ1-1, the full variable domain is DTGVSQNPRHKITKRGQNVTFRCDPISEHNRLYWYRQTLGQGPEFLTYFQNEAQLEKSRLLSDRFSAERPKGSFSTLEIQRTEQGDSAMYLCASSSDGTEAFFGQGTRLTVV.

The chain carries TRBV29-1 and TRBJ1-5; TRBD1 matches 11 bases. This CDR3 spans 18 amino acids. Unmatched junction bases numbered 13, after V lost 4 bases and J lost 2 bases. Germline V gene sequence: CDR1 SQVTM, CDR2 ANQGSEA. CDR3 residues: CSVAGLPGQGEGNQPQHF. The CDR3 DNA reads TGCAGCGTTGCGGGACTACCGGGACAGGGGGAAGGCAATCAGCCCCAGCATTTT.

This rearrangement joins TRBV9 to TRBJ2-7, with D uncertain. This CDR3 has 16 residues. Trimming shortened V by 3 bases and J by 0 bases, and 16 bases separated the two germline ends. CDR1 is SGDLS, CDR2 YYNGEE, per germline. In DNA form, the CDR3 reads TGTGCCAGCAGCGAATCCCCCCAACGAACCTCCTACGAGCAGTACTTC. This encodes CASSESPQRTSYEQYF. The entire variable domain, with the rest obtained from reference TRBV9 and TRBJ2-7, is as follows: DSGVTQTPKHLITATGQRVTLRCSPRSGDLSVYWYQQSLDQGLQFLIQYYNGEERAKGNILERFSAQQFPDLHSELNLSSLELGDSALYFCASSESPQRTSYEQYFGPGTRLTVT.

This sequence joins TRBV7-2 and TRBJ1-2; D not resolved. Germline CDR1 reads SGHTA; CDR2 reads FQGNSA. The CDR3 is 14 residues long. V was clipped by 5 bases and J by 6 bases, with 16 bases between them. The chain's CDR3 is CASSPTAGRDGYTF. CDR3 coding DNA: TGTGCCAGCAGCCCCACCGCCGGGCGTGATGGCTACACCTTC.

CDR3 sequence (DNA): TGTGCCAGCAGCCAGGACCCCGGGACAGCCCCCTACGAGCAGTACTTC. Its translation: CASSQDPGTAPYEQYF. J is TRBJ2-7 and V is TRBV4-2; 7 nucleotides agree with TRBD1. J gave up 2 bases and V 3 bases, and 10 bases lay outside the gene matches. Germline V gene sequence: CDR1 LGHNA, CDR2 YNFKEQ. The CDR3 totals 16 residues.

V is TRBV9 and J is TRBJ2-1; D assignment may be TRBD1 or TRBD2 (6 bases each). The germline gives CDR1 SGDLS, CDR2 YYNGEE. V was trimmed by 4 bases and J by 9 bases, leaving 17 bases between them. The CDR3 contains 14 residues. As DNA, the CDR3 is TGTGCCAGCAGCCCATCCTGGGGGGCGGTTGAGCAGTTCTTC. This sequence encodes CASSPSWGAVEQFF.

The chain uses TRBV30 and TRBJ1-2; possible D gene TRBD1, 5 bases. Per the germline V gene, CDR1 is GTSNPN and CDR2 is SVGIG (reference sequence). This CDR3 has 15 amino acids. The V end was cut by 1 base, the J end by 8 bases, with 20 bases between. The CDR3, as DNA: TGTGCCTGGAGTGACAGGCTTCGAGTCTTTAGGGGCTACACCTTC. Translating it yields CAWSDRLRVFRGYTF.

V usage is TRBV13 and J usage is TRBJ1-2; 11 bases line up with TRBD1. The CDR3 loop spans 17 amino acids. Per the germline V gene, CDR1 is PRHDT and CDR2 is FYEKMQ (reference sequence). Trimming cost V 0 bases and J 5 bases; bases outside gene matches: 8. The CDR3 protein is CASSLGGGGQGAYGYTF. The CDR3 coding sequence is TGTGCCAGCAGCTTAGGAGGAGGAGGACAGGGGGCATATGGCTACACCTTC.

Here the CDR3 reads CASSASYGDRGTYGYTF. The CDR3 DNA sequence: TGTGCCAGCAGTGCCTCTTATGGGGACAGGGGGACCTATGGCTACACCTTC. The chain couples TRBV25-1 to TRBJ1-2, with TRBD1 identical over 11 bases. CDR1 and CDR2 (germline): MGHDK, SYGVNS. This CDR3 spans 17 amino acids. V shed 4 bases, J shed 4 bases, and the junction held 11 bases outside the gene matches.

The V call is TRBV4-1, the J call TRBJ1-5; D not certain. V was clipped by 1 base and J by 11 bases, with 12 bases between them. This CDR3 comprises 13 residues. The V gene's germline CDR1 is MGHRA and CDR2 YSYEKL. This CDR3 reads CASSQGLTGAQHF. Here the CDR3 DNA reads TGCGCCAGCAGCCAAGGTCTTACTGGCGCCCAGCATTTT.

The chain links TRBV11-2 to TRBJ2-1; no reliable D call. The CDR3 sequence is 12 residues long. Looked up from germline, CDR1 is SGHAT and CDR2 is FQNNGV. Trimming stripped 2 bases from V and 8 bases from J, with 7 bases between. CDR3 in amino acids: CASSLSVHEQFF. The DNA for the CDR3 is TGTGCCAGCAGCTTATCAGTTCATGAGCAGTTCTTC. Filled out from reference TRBV11-2 and TRBJ2-1, the complete variable domain reads EAGVAQSPRYKIIEKRQSVAFWCNPISGHATLYWYQQILGQGPKLLIQFQNNGVVDDSQLPKDRFSAERLKGVDSTLKIQPAKLEDSAVYLCASSLSVHEQFFGPGTRLTVL.

The chain uses TRBV10-3 and TRBJ2-3, with TRBD2 matching over 10 bases. Germline-derived CDR1 and CDR2 are ENHRY and SYGVKD. V dropped 5 bases and J dropped 5; count of bases not matched to a gene: 4. This CDR3 region has 14 residues. The DNA for the CDR3 is TGTGCCATCAGTTCTAGCGGGGGAGGAGATACGCAGTATTTT. This translates into CAISSSGGGDTQYF.

This chain's CDR3 is CASTDPSSYEQYF. CDR3 nucleotides: TGCGCCAGCACCGACCCGAGCTCCTACGAGCAGTACTTC. The J gene is TRBJ2-7, the V gene TRBV5-1; D is unresolved. The CDR3 totals 13 residues. Trimming took off 6 bases at V and 0 bases at J, with 10 bases between the two ends. Germline V gives CDR1 SGHRS, CDR2 YFSETQ.

The chain is built from TRBV5-4 and TRBJ2-7; 7 bases match TRBD1. The junction had 7 bases not matched to a gene; V was cut back by 4 bases and J by 3 bases. The CDR3 loop spans 14 amino acids. Looked up from germline, CDR1 is SGHNT and CDR2 is YYREEE (reference sequence). CDR3 in amino acids: CASSAGDRYYEQYF. Here the CDR3 DNA reads TGTGCCAGCAGCGCTGGGGACAGATACTACGAGCAGTACTTC.

The chain employs TRBV25-1 and TRBJ2-5, with a possible D match to TRBD2 (6 bases). The V gene lost 3 bases and the J gene lost 3 bases, with 8 bases spanning the gap. Per the germline V gene, CDR1 is MGHDK and CDR2 is SYGVNS. The CDR3 sequence is 13 residues long. CDR3 nucleotide sequence: TGTGCCAGCAGTGATGGCGGGAAAGAGACCCAGTACTTC. This encodes CASSDGGKETQYF.

The table lists this clone with a count of one. This chain uses TRBV4-1 with TRBJ1-6, with 8 bases fitting TRBD1. This CDR3 spans 16 amino acids. Germline CDR1 MGHRA, CDR2 YSYEKL. V dropped 1 base and J dropped 10; count of bases not matched to a gene: 9. Written as DNA, the CDR3 is TGCGCCAGCAGCCAAGGCTGGGCAGGGGGCACGTCACCCCTCCACTTT. Its translation is CASSQGWAGGTSPLHF.

The chain combines TRBV5-1 with TRBJ2-7; no clear D. The CDR3 runs to 12 residues. Germline CDR1 reads SGHRS; CDR2 reads YFSETQ. Deletions cut 0 bases from V and 7 bases from J, with 8 bases between. CDR3 region: CASSLAGWEQYF. The CDR3, as DNA: TGCGCCAGCAGCTTGGCAGGTTGGGAGCAGTACTTC.

The table lists this clone with a few counts. The CDR3 bases are TGTGCCAGCAGCTCGCGGGACAGGCTCTCATATGAGCAGTTCTTC. It yields the protein CASSSRDRLSYEQFF. The J gene is TRBJ2-1, the V gene TRBV7-2, with 8 positions matching TRBD1. CDR3 length equals 15 residues. Germline V gene lookup returns CDR1 SGHTA and CDR2 FQGNSA. Trimming took 4 bases from V and 8 from J; bases not matched to a gene: 10. The variable domain in full, completed from reference TRBV7-2 and TRBJ2-1, reads GAGVSQSPSNKVTEKGKDVELRCDPISGHTALYWYRQSLGQGLEFLIYFQGNSAPDKSGLPSDRFSAERTGGSVSTLTIQRTQQEDSAVYLCASSSRDRLSYEQFFGPGTRLTVL.

The sample holds one count of this clone. The chain is built from TRBV27 and TRBJ1-1; 9 nucleotides align to TRBD1. Trimming cost V 6 bases and J 0 bases; bases outside gene matches: 8. In germline, CDR1 is MNHEY, CDR2 SMNVEV (reference sequence). This CDR3 comprises 16 residues. The CDR3 nucleotides are TGTGCCAGCAGACTGCGGGACAGGGAAATGAACACTGAAGCTTTCTTT. This codes for CASRLRDREMNTEAFF.

The rearrangement uses TRBV11-2 and TRBJ2-5; the D gene is possibly TRBD1 (5 bases). This CDR3 comprises 15 residues. Germline CDR1 and CDR2: SGHAT and FQNNGV. V lost 1 base, J lost 1 base, and 10 bases lay in between. The CDR3 region is CASSLAGRVQETQYF. The CDR3 nucleotides read TGTGCCAGCAGCTTAGCGGGCAGGGTCCAAGAGACCCAGTACTTC.

The V call is TRBV10-1, the J call TRBJ2-7; 9 bases match TRBD1. Germline assignment: CDR1 WNHNN and CDR2 SYGVQD (reference sequence). Unmatched junction bases numbered 3, after V lost 6 bases and J lost 3 bases. This CDR3 has 13 residues. CDR3 region: CASRTDRGYEQYF. The CDR3, as DNA: TGCGCCAGCAGGACGGACAGGGGCTACGAGCAGTACTTC.

In its sample, this clone was seen once. The chain employs TRBV30 and TRBJ1-3, with a tentative D call TRBD1 (6 bases). Germline CDR1 and CDR2: GTSNPN and SVGIG (reference sequence). The CDR3 loop spans 13 amino acids. Trimming left V 4 bases short and J 0 bases short, with 7 bases between. The CDR3 nucleotides read TGTGCCTGGAAGGACAGCTCTGGAAACACCATATATTTT. It translates to CAWKDSSGNTIYF.